This T cell receptor beta chain was observed in a study of blood T cell repertoires in COVID-19. Study-wide context: Sites in the United States, Italy and Spain provided acute and convalescent COVID-19 samples.

Germline-derived CDR1 and CDR2 are MDHEN and SYDVKM. The CDR3 has 17 residues. V was pared by 7 bases and J by 6 bases, with 18 bases of the junction left unmatched. In the original processing: Estimates of nucleated cell counts were drawn from the amplification of reference gene primers. Data came from immunoSEQ multiplex PCR; TCRdb stores just in-frame clones and leaves some out. The V and J calls and clone size come from that table; D and trimming were worked out from the DNA. The profile covers 150,000 to 200,000 clones, with around four fifths appearing a single time and about 19% taken by the ten largest.

The rearrangement uses TRBV28 and TRBJ2-3; 8 bases fit TRBD1. The receptor was derived from a woman aged 80 or over with acute or convalescent COVID-19. The sample consisted of peripheral blood. The CDR3 sequence: CASTLGRGTGGIDTQYF. For the CDR3, the DNA is TGTGCCAGCACCCTGGGGCGAGGTACAGGGGGTATTGATACGCAGTATTTT.